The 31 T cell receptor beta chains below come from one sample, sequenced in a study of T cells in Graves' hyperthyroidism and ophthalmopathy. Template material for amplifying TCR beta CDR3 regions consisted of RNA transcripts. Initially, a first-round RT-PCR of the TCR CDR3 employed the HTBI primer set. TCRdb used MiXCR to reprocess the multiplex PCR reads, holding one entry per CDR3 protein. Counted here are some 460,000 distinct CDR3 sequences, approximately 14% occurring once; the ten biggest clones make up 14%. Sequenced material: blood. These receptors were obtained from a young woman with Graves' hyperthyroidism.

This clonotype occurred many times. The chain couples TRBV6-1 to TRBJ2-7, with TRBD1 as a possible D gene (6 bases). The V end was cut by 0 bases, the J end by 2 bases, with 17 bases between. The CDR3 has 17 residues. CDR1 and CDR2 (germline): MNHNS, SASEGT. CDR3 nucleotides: TGTGCCAGCAGTGAAGCCCCCCTGACAGGCATAACCTACGAGCAGTACTTC. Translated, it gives CASSEAPLTGITYEQYF.

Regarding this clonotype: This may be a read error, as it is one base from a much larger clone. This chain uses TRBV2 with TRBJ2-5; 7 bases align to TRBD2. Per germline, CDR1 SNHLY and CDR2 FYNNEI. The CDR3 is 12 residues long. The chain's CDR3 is CASGEVGGAQYF. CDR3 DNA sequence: TGTGCCAGCGGTGAAGTGGGAGGGGCCCAGTACTTC.

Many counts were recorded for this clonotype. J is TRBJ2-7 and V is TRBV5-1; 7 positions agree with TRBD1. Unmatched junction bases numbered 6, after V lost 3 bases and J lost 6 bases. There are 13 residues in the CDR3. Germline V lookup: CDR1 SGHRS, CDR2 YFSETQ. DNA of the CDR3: TGCGCCAGCAGCTCCGACAGGGCGGGCGAGCAGTACTTC. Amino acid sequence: CASSSDRAGEQYF.

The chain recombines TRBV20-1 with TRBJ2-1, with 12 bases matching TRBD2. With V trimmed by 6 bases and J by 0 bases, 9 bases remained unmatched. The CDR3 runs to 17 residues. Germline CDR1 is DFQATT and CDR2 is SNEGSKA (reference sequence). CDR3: CSARLAGVPFSYNEQFF. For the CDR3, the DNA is TGCAGTGCAAGACTAGCGGGGGTTCCCTTCTCCTACAATGAGCAGTTCTTC.

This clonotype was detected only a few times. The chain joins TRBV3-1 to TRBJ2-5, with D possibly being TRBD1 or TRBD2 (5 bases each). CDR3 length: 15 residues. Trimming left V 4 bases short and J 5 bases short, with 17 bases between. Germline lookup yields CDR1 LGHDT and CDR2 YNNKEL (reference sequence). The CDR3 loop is CASSPRDPPLETQYF. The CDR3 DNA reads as TGTGCCAGCAGCCCCCGGGACCCGCCCCTTGAGACCCAGTACTTC.

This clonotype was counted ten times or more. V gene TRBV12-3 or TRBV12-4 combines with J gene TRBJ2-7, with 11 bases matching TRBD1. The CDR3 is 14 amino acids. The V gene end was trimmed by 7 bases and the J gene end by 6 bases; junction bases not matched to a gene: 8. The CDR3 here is CASTPGQGAIEQYF. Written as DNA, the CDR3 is TGTGCCAGCACCCCCGGACAGGGGGCCATCGAGCAGTACTTC.

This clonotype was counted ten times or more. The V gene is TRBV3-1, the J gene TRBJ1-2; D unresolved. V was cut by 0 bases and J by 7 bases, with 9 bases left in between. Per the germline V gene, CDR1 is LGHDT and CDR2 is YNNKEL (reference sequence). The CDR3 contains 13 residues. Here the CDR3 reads CASSQDFARGYTF. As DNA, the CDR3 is TGTGCCAGCAGCCAAGATTTCGCCCGTGGCTACACCTTC.

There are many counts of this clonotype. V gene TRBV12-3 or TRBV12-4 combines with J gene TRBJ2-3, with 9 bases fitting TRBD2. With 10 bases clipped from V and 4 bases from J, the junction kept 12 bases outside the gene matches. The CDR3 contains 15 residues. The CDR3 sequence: CATGFASGAADTQYF. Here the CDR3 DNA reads TGTGCCACTGGGTTTGCTAGCGGGGCCGCAGATACGCAGTATTTT.

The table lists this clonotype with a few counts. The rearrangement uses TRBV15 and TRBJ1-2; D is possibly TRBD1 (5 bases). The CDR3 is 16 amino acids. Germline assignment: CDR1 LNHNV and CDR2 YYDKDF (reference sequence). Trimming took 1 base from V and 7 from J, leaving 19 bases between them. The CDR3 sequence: CATSRVLSEGSVGYTF. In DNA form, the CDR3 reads TGTGCCACCAGCAGAGTGTTATCGGAGGGGTCAGTTGGCTACACCTTC. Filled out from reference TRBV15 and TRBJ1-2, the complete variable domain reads DAMVIQNPRYQVTQFGKPVTLSCSQTLNHNVMYWYQQKSSQAPKLLFHYYDKDFNNEADTPDNFQSRRPNTSFCFLDIRSPGLGDTAMYLCATSRVLSEGSVGYTFGSGTRLTVV.

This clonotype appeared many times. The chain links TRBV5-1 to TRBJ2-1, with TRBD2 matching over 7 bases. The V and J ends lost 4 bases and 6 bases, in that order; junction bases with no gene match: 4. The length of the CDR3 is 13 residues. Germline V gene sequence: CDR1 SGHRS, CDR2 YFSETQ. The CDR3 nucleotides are TGCGCCAGCAGCATCCCTAGCGGCAATGAGCAGTTCTTC. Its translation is CASSIPSGNEQFF.

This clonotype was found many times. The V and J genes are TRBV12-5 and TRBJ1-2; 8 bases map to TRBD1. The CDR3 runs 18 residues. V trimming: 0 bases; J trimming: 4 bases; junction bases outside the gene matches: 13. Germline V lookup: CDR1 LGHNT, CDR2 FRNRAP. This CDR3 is CASGLVLAGGRLFYGYTF. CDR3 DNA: TGTGCTAGTGGTTTGGTACTGGCAGGGGGCAGGCTATTCTATGGCTACACCTTC.

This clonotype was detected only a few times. The CDR3 reads CASRRTGSNEKLFF. CDR3 DNA: TGTGCCAGCAGGCGGACAGGGTCTAATGAAAAACTGTTTTTT. The V and J genes are TRBV6-1 and TRBJ1-4; 8 bases fit TRBD1. Germline V gives CDR1 MNHNS, CDR2 SASEGT. V lost 6 bases and J lost 3; bases outside the gene matches: 3. This CDR3 contains 14 residues.

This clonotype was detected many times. CDR3 in amino acids: CSARVGGTIQETQYF. DNA for the CDR3: TGCAGTGCTAGAGTGGGGGGGACTATCCAAGAGACCCAGTACTTC. The chain uses TRBV20-1 and TRBJ2-5, with 7 positions matching TRBD2. The CDR3 is 15 residues long. J gave up 1 base and V 1 base, and 6 bases lay outside the gene matches. Looked up from germline, CDR1 is DFQATT and CDR2 is SNEGSKA (reference sequence).

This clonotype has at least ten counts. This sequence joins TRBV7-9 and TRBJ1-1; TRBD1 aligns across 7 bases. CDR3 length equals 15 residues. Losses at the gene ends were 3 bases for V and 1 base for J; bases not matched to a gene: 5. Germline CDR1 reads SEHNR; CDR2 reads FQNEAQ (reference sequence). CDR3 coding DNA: TGTGCCAGCAGCTTTTGGGACAGTCAGAACACTGAAGCTTTCTTT. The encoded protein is CASSFWDSQNTEAFF. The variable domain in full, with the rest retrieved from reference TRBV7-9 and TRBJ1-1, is DTGVSQNPRHKITKRGQNVTFRCDPISEHNRLYWYRQTLGQGPEFLTYFQNEAQLEKSRLLSDRFSAERPKGSFSTLEIQRTEQGDSAMYLCASSFWDSQNTEAFFGQGTRLTVV.

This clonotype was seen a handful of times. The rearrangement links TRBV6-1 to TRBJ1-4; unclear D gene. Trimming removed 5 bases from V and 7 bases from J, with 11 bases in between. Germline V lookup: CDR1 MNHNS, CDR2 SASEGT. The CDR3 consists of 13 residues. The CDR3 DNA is TGTGCCAGCAGTCAGACCCGTCGTGAAAAACTGTTTTTT. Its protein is CASSQTRREKLFF.

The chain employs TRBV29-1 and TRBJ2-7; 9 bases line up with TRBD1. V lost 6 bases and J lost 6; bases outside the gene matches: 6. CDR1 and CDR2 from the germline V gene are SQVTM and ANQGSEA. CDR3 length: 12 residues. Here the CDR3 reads CSVGQGYGEQYF. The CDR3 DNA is TGCAGCGTCGGACAGGGGTATGGCGAGCAGTACTTC.

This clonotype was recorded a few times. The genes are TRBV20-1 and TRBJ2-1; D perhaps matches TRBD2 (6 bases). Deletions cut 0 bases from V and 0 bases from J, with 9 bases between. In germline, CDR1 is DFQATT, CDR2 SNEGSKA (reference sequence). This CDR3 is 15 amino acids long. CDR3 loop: CSAREGGGSYNEQFF. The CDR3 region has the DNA TGCAGTGCTAGAGAGGGGGGAGGCTCCTACAATGAGCAGTTCTTC.

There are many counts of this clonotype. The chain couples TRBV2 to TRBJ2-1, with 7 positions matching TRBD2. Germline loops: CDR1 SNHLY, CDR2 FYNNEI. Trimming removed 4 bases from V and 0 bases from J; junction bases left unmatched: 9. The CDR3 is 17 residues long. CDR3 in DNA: TGTGCCAGCAGTGGTCTAGCGGAGAACCCCTCCTACAATGAGCAGTTCTTC. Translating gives CASSGLAENPSYNEQFF.

This CDR3 reads CASSFFLGATDTQYF. The CDR3 nucleotides read TGTGCCAGCAGCTTTTTTCTCGGGGCCACAGATACGCAGTATTTT. The chain links TRBV7-9 to TRBJ2-3; D may be TRBD1 or TRBD2 (5 bases each). Trimming left V 3 bases short and J 2 bases short, with 12 bases between. Germline V lookup: CDR1 SEHNR, CDR2 FQNEAQ (reference sequence). The CDR3 totals 15 residues.

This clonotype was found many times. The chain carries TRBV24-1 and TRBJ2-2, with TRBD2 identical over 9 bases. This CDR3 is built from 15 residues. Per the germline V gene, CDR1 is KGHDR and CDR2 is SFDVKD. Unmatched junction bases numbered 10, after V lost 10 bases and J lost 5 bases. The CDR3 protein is CATSSGGLATGELFF. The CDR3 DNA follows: TGTGCCACGTCATCCGGAGGACTAGCGACCGGGGAGCTGTTTTTT.

The CDR3 region has the DNA TGTGCCAGCAGCTCGGCGAGTAGCACAGATACGCAGTATTTT. This translates into CASSSASSTDTQYF. This chain uses TRBV11-3 with TRBJ2-3; no firm D call. The CDR3 consists of 14 residues. V dropped 4 bases and J dropped 0 bases, with 8 bases sitting between them. Germline V gene data show CDR1 as SGHNT and CDR2 as YENEEA.

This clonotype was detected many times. The CDR3 reads CASSLTSGQPQHF. CDR3 nucleotide sequence: TGTGCCAGCAGTCTGACGTCTGGGCAGCCCCAGCATTTT. The V gene is TRBV12-3 or TRBV12-4, the J gene TRBJ1-5, with unresolved D. V was shortened by 5 bases and J by 7 bases, with 12 bases between the two germline ends. The CDR3 spans 13 residues.

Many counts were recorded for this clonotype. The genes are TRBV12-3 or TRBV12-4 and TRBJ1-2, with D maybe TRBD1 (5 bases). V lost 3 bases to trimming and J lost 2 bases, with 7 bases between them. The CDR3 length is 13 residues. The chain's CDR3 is CASSFGTNYGYTF. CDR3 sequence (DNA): TGTGCCAGCAGTTTTGGGACGAACTATGGCTACACCTTC.

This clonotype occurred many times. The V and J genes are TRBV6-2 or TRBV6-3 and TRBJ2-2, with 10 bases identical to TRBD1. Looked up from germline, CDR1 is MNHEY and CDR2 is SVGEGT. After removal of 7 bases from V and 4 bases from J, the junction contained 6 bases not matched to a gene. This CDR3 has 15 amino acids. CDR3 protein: CASKTGGAGTGELFF. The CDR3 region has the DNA TGTGCCAGCAAGACAGGGGGCGCGGGCACCGGGGAGCTGTTTTTT.

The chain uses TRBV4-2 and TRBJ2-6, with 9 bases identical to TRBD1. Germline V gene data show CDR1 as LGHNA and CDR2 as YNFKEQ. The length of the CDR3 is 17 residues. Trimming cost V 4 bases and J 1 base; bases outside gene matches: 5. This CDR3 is CASSPRDRESGANVLTF. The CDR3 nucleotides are TGTGCCAGCAGCCCGCGGGACAGGGAATCTGGGGCCAACGTCCTGACTTTC.

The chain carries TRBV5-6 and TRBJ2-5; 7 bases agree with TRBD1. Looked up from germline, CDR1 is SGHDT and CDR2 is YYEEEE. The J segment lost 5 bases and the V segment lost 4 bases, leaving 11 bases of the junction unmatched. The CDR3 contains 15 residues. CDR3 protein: CASSPRQGVPETQYF. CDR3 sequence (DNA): TGTGCCAGCAGCCCCCGACAGGGTGTTCCGGAGACCCAGTACTTC.

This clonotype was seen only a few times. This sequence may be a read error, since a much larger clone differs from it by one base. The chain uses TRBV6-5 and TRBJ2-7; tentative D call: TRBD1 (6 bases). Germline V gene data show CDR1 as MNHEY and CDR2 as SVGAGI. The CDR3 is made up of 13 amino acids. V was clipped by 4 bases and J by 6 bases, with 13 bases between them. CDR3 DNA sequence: TGTGCCAGCAGTTGGACAGAAGCCTTCGAGCAGTACTTC. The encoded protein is CASSWTEAFEQYF.

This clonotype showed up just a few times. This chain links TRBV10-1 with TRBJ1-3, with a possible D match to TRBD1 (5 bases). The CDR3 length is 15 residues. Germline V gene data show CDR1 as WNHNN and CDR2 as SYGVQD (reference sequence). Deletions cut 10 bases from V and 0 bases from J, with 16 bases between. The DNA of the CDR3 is TGCGCCACCAAACTACAGGACTACTCTGGAAACACCATATATTTT. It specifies CATKLQDYSGNTIYF.

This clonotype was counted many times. This chain's CDR3 is CASSPPRGGGRYEKLFF. CDR3 in DNA: TGTGCCAGCTCACCACCCCGTGGGGGCGGTAGATACGAAAAACTGTTTTTT. This chain connects TRBV18 to TRBJ1-4; a weak D match, TRBD1 (6 bases). Trimming cost V 0 bases and J 8 bases, with 19 bases left between them. The CDR3 runs to 17 residues. Germline values: CDR1 KGHSH, CDR2 LQKENI.

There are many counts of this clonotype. The CDR3 loop reads CASSLGLAGRETQYF. As DNA, the CDR3 is TGTGCCAGCAGCTTGGGACTAGCGGGACGAGAGACCCAGTACTTC. The chain couples TRBV13 to TRBJ2-5; 13 bases agree with TRBD2. The CDR3 length is 15 residues. The germline CDR1 and CDR2 sequences are PRHDT and FYEKMQ (reference sequence). The V segment lost 3 bases and the J segment 4 bases; nucleotides outside the gene matches: 2.

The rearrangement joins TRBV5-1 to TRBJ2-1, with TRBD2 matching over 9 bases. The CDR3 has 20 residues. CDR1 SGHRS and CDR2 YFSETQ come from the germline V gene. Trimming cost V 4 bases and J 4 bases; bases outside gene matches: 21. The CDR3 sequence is CASSRGRKISSGGLYNEQFF. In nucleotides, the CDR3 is TGCGCCAGCAGCAGGGGACGGAAGATAAGTAGCGGGGGCTTATACAATGAGCAGTTCTTC. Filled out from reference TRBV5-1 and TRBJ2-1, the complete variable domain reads KAGVTQTPRYLIKTRGQQVTLSCSPISGHRSVSWYQQTPGQGLQFLFEYFSETQRNKGNFPGRFSGRQFSNSRSEMNVSTLELGDSALYLCASSRGRKISSGGLYNEQFFGPGTRLTVL.